These T cell receptor beta chains were read from a single sample in a study of CD8+CD57+ T cells in acquired aplastic anemia. TCRdb re-derived calls from the reads in MiXCR, one entry per CDR3 protein. The sample holds under 200,000 distinct CDR3 sequences, around 48% seen once. The sample taken for sequencing was sorted CD4+, CD8+, or CD8+CD57+ T cells (not recorded which) from PBMCs. The receptors come from a human donor with aplastic anemia. CDR3s include the opening cysteine and the closing phenylalanine or tryptophan. The order of the fields is V gene, CDR3 length, D gene, J gene, clone size, CDR3 DNA, CDR3 protein. A D gene is named only where the DNA matches it firmly. Size values are once, few and many counts, or a class for expanded clones, and some rows have none.

>TRBV14|12|-|TRBJ1-2|many
TGTGCCAGCAGCCAAATGCAGGATGGCTACACCTTC
CASSQMQDGYTF
>TRBV11-2|15|TRBD2|TRBJ2-1|once
TGTGCCAGCAGCTCCATAGCGGGAGGGTATACTGAGCAGTTCTTC
CASSSIAGGYTEQFF
>TRBV19|14|-|TRBJ1-2|many
TGTGCCAGTAGTCTGGAGGGACTCTTTTATGGCTACACCTTC
CASSLEGLFYGYTF
>TRBV24-1|14|-|TRBJ1-2|-
TGTGCCACCAGTGATGGGGACCGAGACCCCGGCTACACCTTC
CATSDGDRDPGYTF
>TRBV6-1|16|-|TRBJ2-5|once
TGTGCCAGCAGTGAAGCGGTCGGAGGGGACGCGGAGACCCAGTACTTC
CASSEAVGGDAETQYF
>TRBV10-3|13|-|TRBJ1-1|-
TGTGCCATCAGTGAGTCGAAGGGGACTGAAGCTTTCTTT
CAISESKGTEAFF
>TRBV9|14|-|TRBJ1-6|-
TGTGCCAGCAGCGTAGGGAGGGCAAATTCACCCCTCCACTTT
CASSVGRANSPLHF
>TRBV5-1|16|TRBD1|TRBJ1-3|few
TGCGCCAGCAGCTTGGAGACAGGGGGAGCTGGAAACACCATATATTTT
CASSLETGGAGNTIYF
>TRBV5-1|15|TRBD1|TRBJ2-3|many
TGCGCCAGCAGCCCCGGGACAGGAGGGACAGATACGCAGTATTTT
CASSPGTGGTDTQYF
>TRBV28|15|-|TRBJ1-2|-
TGTGCCAGCCAGAGGACTAGCGGGACGGATTATGGCTACACCTTC
CASQRTSGTDYGYTF
>TRBV20-1|11|-|TRBJ1-1|-
TGCAGTGCTAGACCGCAGGGCCAAGCTTTCTTT
CSARPQGQAFF
>TRBV9|13|-|TRBJ2-3|many
TGTGCCAGCAGCGTAGGCGACACAGATACGCAGTATTTT
CASSVGDTDTQYF
>TRBV9|15|-|TRBJ1-2|many
TGTGCCAGCAGCGTATCTAAGGGCGAATACTATGGCTACACCTTC
CASSVSKGEYYGYTF
>TRBV24-1|15|-|TRBJ1-1|-
TGTGCCACCAGCGCCCCTGGAAAGGGGACCACTGAAGCTTTCTTT
CATSAPGKGTTEAFF
>TRBV20-1|16|-|TRBJ1-1|many
TGCAGTGCTAGAGATCGTGAAGGCCTGATGAACACTGAAGCTTTCTTT
CSARDREGLMNTEAFF
>TRBV29-1|14|TRBD1|TRBJ1-1|-
TGCAGCGTCGAGGGGGACAGTATAGACACTGAAGCTTTCTTT
CSVEGDSIDTEAFF
>TRBV29-1|13|-|TRBJ2-5|many
TGCAGCGGGATATCGGGGACTCGGGAGACCCAGTACTTC
CSGISGTRETQYF
>TRBV2|14|-|TRBJ2-7|few
TGTGCCAGCAGTGTCTCTACGGCGGGGTACGAGCAGTACTTC
CASSVSTAGYEQYF
>TRBV20-1|13|-|TRBJ2-1|-
TGCAGTGCCAATACCGGCTCCTACAATGAGCAGTTCTTC
CSANTGSYNEQFF
>TRBV11-2|15|TRBD1|TRBJ2-3|-
TGTGCCAGCAGCTCGAGGACAGGGACGGGAGATACGCAGTGTTTT
CASSSRTGTGDTQCF
>TRBV10-2|15|TRBD1|TRBJ2-7|-
TGCGCCAGCAGCAACCCAGGGGGAAGCTCCTACGAGCAGTACTTC
CASSNPGGSSYEQYF
>TRBV12-3/TRBV12-4|14|TRBD2|TRBJ2-1|-
TGTGCCAGCAGTTCGACTAGCGGGAGCCATGAGCAGTTCTTC
CASSSTSGSHEQFF
>TRBV12-3/TRBV12-4|18|-|TRBJ2-1|few
TGTGCCAGCAGTTCCCAGGCTCACAGGAGAAACTCCTACAATGAGCAGTTCTTC
CASSSQAHRRNSYNEQFF
>TRBV20-1|14|TRBD2|TRBJ2-2|many
TGCAGTGCTAGACTAGCGGGAAACACCGGGGAGCTGTTTTTT
CSARLAGNTGELFF
>TRBV20-1|15|-|TRBJ1-2|many
TGCAGTGCTAGAGATCCAGCCAAACCCAGCTATGGCTACACCTTC
CSARDPAKPSYGYTF
>TRBV20-1|11|-|TRBJ1-1|-
TGCAGTGTGCAAGAGAACACTGAAGCTTTCTTT
CSVQENTEAFF
>TRBV4-1|15|-|TRBJ1-6|many
TGCGCCAGCAGCCAAGTTCCAGGGGTCAATTCACCCCTCCACTTT
CASSQVPGVNSPLHF
>TRBV20-1|14|TRBD2|TRBJ2-1|-
TGCAGTGCTAGAGATAGCGGGGCCTACAATGAGCAGTTCTTC
CSARDSGAYNEQFF
>TRBV5-1|15|TRBD1|TRBJ2-5|many
TGCGCCAGCAGCGGCGGGACAGGGACGGAAGAGACCCAGTACTTC
CASSGGTGTEETQYF
>TRBV3-1|13|-|TRBJ2-7|many
TGTGCCAGCAGCCACGGCGATACCTACGAGCAGTACTTC
CASSHGDTYEQYF
>TRBV19|13|-|TRBJ1-2|many
TGTGCCAGTGTTACAACTTCTGGCGGTGGCTACACCTTC
CASVTTSGGGYTF
>TRBV5-5|15|TRBD1|TRBJ2-5|-
TGTGCCAGCAGCCCCGGACAGGGCGCCCAAGAGACCCAGTACTTC
CASSPGQGAQETQYF
>TRBV12-3/TRBV12-4|16|-|TRBJ1-5|many
TGTGCCAGCAGAGCCAGGAGGGGGTTAGGCAATCAGCCCCAGCATTTT
CASRARRGLGNQPQHF
>TRBV7-2|12|-|TRBJ1-2|medium-sized
TGTGCCAGCAGCTTGAGTAACTATGGCTACACCTTC
CASSLSNYGYTF
>TRBV10-3|14|TRBD2|TRBJ2-7|-
TGTGCCATCAGTGCGCGGGAGGGCTTCGAAGAGCAGTACTTC
CAISAREGFEEQYF
>TRBV10-3|13|-|TRBJ1-4|-
TGTGCCACGGACGGGGATGCCCGAGAAAAACTGTTCTTT
CATDGDAREKLFF
>TRBV30|14|-|TRBJ2-3|-
TGTGCCTTTGATCCCCGACTAAGCACAGATACGCAGTATTTT
CAFDPRLSTDTQYF
>TRBV10-1|13|-|TRBJ2-3|few
TGCGCCAGCAGTGACCCAGCCACAGATACGCAGTATTTT
CASSDPATDTQYF
>TRBV19|12|-|TRBJ1-2|many
TGTGCCAGTAGTTCCCGCTCCTATGGCTACACCTTC
CASSSRSYGYTF
>TRBV18|15|-|TRBJ2-1|-
TGTGCCAGCTCACCACCAGCAGTAGGCAAACATGAGCAGTTCTTC
CASSPPAVGKHEQFF
>TRBV7-1|16|-|TRBJ2-5|-
TGTGCCAGCAGCTCAGTGGGGTCCGGGGGCCCTCAGACCCAGTACTTC
CASSSVGSGGPQTQYF
>TRBV25-1|15|TRBD1|TRBJ1-2|once
TGTGCCAGCAGTGAATGGACAGGCAATAGGCGTGGCTACACCTTC
CASSEWTGNRRGYTF
>TRBV10-3|17|-|TRBJ2-7|-
TGTGCCATCAGTGAGTCGGCTTTCTTGCTCTACTCCTACGAGCAGTACTTC
CAISESAFLLYSYEQYF
>TRBV12-3/TRBV12-4|14|-|TRBJ1-3|many
TGTGCCAGCAGTTTCCCCAGGATTGGAAACACCATATATTTT
CASSFPRIGNTIYF
>TRBV9|17|-|TRBJ2-1|-
TGTGCCAGCAGCGTAGATGTAGCGGCAAACTCCTACAATGAGCAGTTCTTC
CASSVDVAANSYNEQFF
>TRBV2|13|TRBD2|TRBJ2-5|-
TGTGCCAGCAGTGATGTAGCGGGAGAGACCCAGTACTTC
CASSDVAGETQYF
>TRBV2|12|-|TRBJ2-7|-
TGTGCCATCAGTTTCACTTGGAACGAGCAGTACTTC
CAISFTWNEQYF
>TRBV5-5|15|TRBD2|TRBJ2-3|many
TGTGCCAGCAGCTTGATTAGCGGGAGTACAGATACGCAGTATTTT
CASSLISGSTDTQYF
>TRBV5-1|14|TRBD1|TRBJ1-2|-
TGCGCCAGCAGCAAGGGACAGGGTGAATATGGCTACACCTTC
CASSKGQGEYGYTF
>TRBV9|17|-|TRBJ1-1|many
TGTGCCAGCAGCGTAGGAAAAGGCAACACCCAGTACACTGAAGCTTTCTTT
CASSVGKGNTQYTEAFF
>TRBV10-3|16|TRBD1|TRBJ1-2|few
TGTGCCATCAGTGAGTCTCGGACAGGGCTCGAGCTGGGCTACACCTTC
CAISESRTGLELGYTF
>TRBV29-1|15|-|TRBJ2-4|many
TGCAGCGTTGGGGGGGGCGATGCCGGCGGGGACATTCAGTACTTC
CSVGGGDAGGDIQYF
>TRBV19|14|TRBD1|TRBJ2-7|-
TGTGCCAGTAGTACAGGGGGCCGATTATACGAGCAGTACTTC
CASSTGGRLYEQYF
>TRBV20-1|12|-|TRBJ2-2|many
TGCAGTGCTAGGCCTTCCACCGGGGAGCTGTTTTTT
CSARPSTGELFF
>TRBV20-1|12|-|TRBJ1-2|-
TGCAGTGGGACGGACGCTAACTATGGCTACACCTTC
CSGTDANYGYTF